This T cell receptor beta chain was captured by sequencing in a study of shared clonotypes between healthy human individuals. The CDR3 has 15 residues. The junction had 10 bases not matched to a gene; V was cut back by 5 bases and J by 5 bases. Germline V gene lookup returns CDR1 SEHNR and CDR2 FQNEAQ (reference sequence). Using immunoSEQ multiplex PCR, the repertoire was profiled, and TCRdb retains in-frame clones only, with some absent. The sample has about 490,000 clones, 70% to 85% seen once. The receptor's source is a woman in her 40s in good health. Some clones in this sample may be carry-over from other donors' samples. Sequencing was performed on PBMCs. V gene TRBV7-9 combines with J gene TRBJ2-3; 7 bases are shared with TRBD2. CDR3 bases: TGTGCCAGCAGCCCGGGGGGAGGACGGGTAGATACGCAGTATTTT. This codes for CASSPGGGRVDTQYF.